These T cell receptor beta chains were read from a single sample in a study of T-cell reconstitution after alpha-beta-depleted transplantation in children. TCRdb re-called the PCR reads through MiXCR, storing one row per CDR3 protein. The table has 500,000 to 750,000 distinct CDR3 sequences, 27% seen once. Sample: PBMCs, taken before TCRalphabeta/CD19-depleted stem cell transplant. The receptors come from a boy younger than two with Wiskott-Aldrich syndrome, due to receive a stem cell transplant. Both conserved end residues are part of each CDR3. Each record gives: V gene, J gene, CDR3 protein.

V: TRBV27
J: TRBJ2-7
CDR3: CASRGWDRGYEQHF

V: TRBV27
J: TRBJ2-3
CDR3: CASSHRGLAGGEYLLTDTQYF

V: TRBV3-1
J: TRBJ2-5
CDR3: CASSQGTEPIRETQYF

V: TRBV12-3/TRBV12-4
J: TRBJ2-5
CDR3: CASPPKSSEETQYF

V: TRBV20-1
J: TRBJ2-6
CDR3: CSARDPRLAGAGANVLTF

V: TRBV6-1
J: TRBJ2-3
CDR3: CATAEGRGTDTQYF

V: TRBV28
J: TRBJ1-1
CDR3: CASSLFRGRTEAFF

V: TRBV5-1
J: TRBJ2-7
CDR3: CASSVSPYEQYF

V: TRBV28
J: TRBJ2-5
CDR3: CASRRTAQETQYF

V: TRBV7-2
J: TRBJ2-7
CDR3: CASSLALGQTYEQYF

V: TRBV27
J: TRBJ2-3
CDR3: CASTVAGWDTDTQYF

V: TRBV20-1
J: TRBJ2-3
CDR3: CSASGQTTDTQYF

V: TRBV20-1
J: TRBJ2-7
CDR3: CSARRLAGFTDEQYF

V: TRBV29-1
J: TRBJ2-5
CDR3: CSVEMTDQETQYF

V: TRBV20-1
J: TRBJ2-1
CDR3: CSASTRATYNEQFF

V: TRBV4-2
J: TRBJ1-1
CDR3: CASSQAGAGRVTEAFF